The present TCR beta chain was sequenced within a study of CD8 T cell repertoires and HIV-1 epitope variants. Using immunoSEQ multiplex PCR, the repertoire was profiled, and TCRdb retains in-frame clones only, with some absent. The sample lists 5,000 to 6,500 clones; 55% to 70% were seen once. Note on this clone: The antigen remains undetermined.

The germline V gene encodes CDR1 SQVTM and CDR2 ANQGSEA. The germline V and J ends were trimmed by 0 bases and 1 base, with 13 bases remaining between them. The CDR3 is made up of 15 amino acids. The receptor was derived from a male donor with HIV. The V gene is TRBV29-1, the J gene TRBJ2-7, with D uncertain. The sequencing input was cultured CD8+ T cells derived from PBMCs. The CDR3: CSVEEETRYSYEQYF. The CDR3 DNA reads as TGCAGCGTTGAAGAGGAAACACGATATTCCTACGAGCAGTACTTC.